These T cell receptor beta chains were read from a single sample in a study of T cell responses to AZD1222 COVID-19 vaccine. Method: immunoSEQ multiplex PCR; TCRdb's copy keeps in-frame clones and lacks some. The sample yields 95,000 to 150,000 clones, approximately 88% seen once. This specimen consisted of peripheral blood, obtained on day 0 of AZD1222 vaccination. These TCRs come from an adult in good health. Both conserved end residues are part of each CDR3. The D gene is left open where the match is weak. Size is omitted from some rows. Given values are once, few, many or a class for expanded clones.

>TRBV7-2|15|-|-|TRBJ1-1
CASSLAGIMNTEAFF
TGTGCCAGCAGCTTAGCGGGGATCATGAACACTGAAGCTTTCTTT
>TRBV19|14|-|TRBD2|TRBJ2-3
CASSTGLSTDTQYF
TGTGCCAGTAGTACGGGACTAAGCACAGATACGCAGTATTTT
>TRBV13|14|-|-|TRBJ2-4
CASSPGLDKNIQYF
TGTGCCAGCAGCCCGGGGCTGGACAAAAACATTCAGTACTTC
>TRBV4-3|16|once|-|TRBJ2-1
CASSQDDGSGGNEQFF
TGCGCCAGCAGCCAAGATGACGGGAGCGGTGGGAATGAGCAGTTCTTC
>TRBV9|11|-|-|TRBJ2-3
CASSVGVTQYF
TGTGCCAGCAGCGTAGGGGTTACGCAGTATTTT
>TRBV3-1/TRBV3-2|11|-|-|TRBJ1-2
CASSQDLGGDF
TGTGCCAGCAGCCAAGATCTTGGGGGAGACTTC
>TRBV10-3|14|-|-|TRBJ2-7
CAISDSLQGYEQYF
TGTGCCATCAGTGACTCTCTACAGGGCTACGAGCAGTACTTC
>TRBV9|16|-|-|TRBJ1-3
CASSPRQVNSGNTIYF
TGTGCCAGCAGCCCCCGACAGGTAAACTCTGGAAACACCATATATTTT
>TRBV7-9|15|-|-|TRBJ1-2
CASSLPLTVSYGYTF
TGTGCCAGCAGCTTACCTTTGACAGTTTCCTATGGCTACACCTTC
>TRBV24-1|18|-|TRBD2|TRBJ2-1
CATSGGLAGRSSYNEQFF
TGTGCCACCAGTGGGGGACTAGCGGGGAGAAGCTCCTACAATGAGCAGTTCTTC
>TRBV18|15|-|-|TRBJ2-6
CASSPPTSGANVLTF
TGTGCCAGCTCACCACCCACCTCTGGGGCCAACGTCCTGACTTTC
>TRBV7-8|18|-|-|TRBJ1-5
CASSPHLGGWGSNQPQHF
TGTGCCAGCAGCCCCCATTTAGGCGGATGGGGGAGCAATCAGCCCCAGCATTTT
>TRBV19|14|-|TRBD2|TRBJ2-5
CASRDRGGAETQYF
TGTGCCAGTAGGGATCGGGGGGGCGCAGAGACCCAGTACTTC
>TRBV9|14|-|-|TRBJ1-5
CASSVGDGNQPQHF
TGTGCCAGCAGCGTAGGGGACGGTAATCAGCCCCAGCATTTT
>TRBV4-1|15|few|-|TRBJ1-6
CASSSWTEPNSPLHF
TGCGCCAGCAGCTCATGGACTGAACCTAATTCACCCCTCCACTTT
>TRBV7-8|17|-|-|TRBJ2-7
CASSLSQTDRLSYEQYF
TGTGCCAGCAGCTTATCCCAAACTGACAGGTTATCCTACGAGCAGTACTTC
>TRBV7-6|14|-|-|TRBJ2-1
CASSFQGVTNEQFF
TGTGCCAGCAGCTTCCAGGGCGTGACCAATGAGCAGTTCTTC
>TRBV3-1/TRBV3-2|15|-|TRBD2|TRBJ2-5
CASTWDTSGKETQYF
TGTGCCAGCACCTGGGATACTAGCGGCAAAGAGACCCAGTACTTC
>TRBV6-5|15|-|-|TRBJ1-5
CASSYSGGPNQPQHF
TGTGCCAGCAGTTACTCAGGGGGGCCCAATCAGCCCCAGCATTTT
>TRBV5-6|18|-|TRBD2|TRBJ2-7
CASSLSRGREDSSYEQYF
TGTGCCAGCAGCTTGTCCCGCGGGAGGGAAGATAGCTCCTACGAGCAGTACTTC
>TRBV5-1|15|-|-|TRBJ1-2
CASSLSGGIDYGYTF
TGCGCCAGCAGCTTGTCTGGAGGGATCGACTATGGCTACACCTTC
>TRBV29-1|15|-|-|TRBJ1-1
CSGGGIKGTNTEAFF
TGCAGCGGAGGGGGTATAAAGGGTACGAACACTGAAGCTTTCTTT